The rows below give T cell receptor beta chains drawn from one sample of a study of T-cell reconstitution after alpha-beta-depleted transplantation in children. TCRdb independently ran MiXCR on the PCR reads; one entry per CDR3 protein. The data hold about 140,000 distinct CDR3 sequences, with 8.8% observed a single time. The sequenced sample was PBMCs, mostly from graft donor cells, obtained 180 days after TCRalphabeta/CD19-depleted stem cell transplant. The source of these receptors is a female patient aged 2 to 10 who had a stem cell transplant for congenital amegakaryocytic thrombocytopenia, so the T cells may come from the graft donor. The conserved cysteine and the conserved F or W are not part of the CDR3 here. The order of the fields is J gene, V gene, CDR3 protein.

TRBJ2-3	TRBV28	ASSTPRDFHSTDTQY
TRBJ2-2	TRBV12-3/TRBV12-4	ASRQGPNTGELF
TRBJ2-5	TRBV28	ASSFPAQETQY
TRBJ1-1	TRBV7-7	ASSLVLVEGEAF
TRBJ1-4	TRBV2	ASKRGANEKLF
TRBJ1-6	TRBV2	ASSHTGTEGINNSPLH
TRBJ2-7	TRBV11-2	ASSSLQGAPYEQY
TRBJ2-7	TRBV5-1	ASSVGLAGPYEQY
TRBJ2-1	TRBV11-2	ASSPGTGPSYNEQF
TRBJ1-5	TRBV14	ASSQDPGPSGNQPQH
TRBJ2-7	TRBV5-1	ASSWIYEQY
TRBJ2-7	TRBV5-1	ASSWGDTGPYEQY
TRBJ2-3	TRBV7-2	AISLGASGPSTDTQY
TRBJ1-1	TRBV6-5	ASSYVFWGPNTEAF
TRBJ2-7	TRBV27	ASGIIGAPEQY
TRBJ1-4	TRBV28	ASSFQEGAKLF
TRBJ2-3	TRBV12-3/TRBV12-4	ASSPSAPTDTQY
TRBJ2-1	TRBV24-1	ATSAVKGVGQGGDEQF
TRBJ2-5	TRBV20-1	SANRVGRGLQETQY
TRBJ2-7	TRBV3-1	ASSQGASGKGKQY
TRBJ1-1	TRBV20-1	SASERNTEAF
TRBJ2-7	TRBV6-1	ASTVLAGGPRGEQY
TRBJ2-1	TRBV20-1	SARDMATSGSSYIEQF
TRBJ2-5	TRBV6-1	ASSELGTKGETQY
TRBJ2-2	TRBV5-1	ASSLVGLARELF
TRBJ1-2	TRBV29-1	SVEDLDGDGYT
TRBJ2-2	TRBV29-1	SARVSRGLGHTGELF
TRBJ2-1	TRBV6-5	ASSTSGRYNEQF
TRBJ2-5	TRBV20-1	SAGGGPETQY